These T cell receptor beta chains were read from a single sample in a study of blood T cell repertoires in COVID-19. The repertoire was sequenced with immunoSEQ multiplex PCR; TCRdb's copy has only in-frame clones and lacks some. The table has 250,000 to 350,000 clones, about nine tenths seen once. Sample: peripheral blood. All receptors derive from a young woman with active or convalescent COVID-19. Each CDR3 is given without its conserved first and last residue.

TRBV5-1,ASSPGTTGQGRNEKLF
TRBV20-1,SASGGLIGNQPQH
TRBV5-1,ASCSGQGNNSPLH
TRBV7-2,ASSGGTADNSPLH
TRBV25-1,ASTPGVPYGYT
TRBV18,ASSSSSHEQY
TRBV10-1,ASSEPGTGRPRGYT
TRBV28,ASSSPSTGRNQPQH
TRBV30,AWSVPGGRGSHQPQH
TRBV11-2,ASSLRRNEKLF
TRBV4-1,ASSPTERGPYNEQF
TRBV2,ASTGGETQY
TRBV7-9,ASSLDRDSQF
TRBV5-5,ASSMGTSGQETQY
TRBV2,ASSDGGVAGYT
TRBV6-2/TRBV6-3,ASSYSFGDWNTIY
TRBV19,ASTPLGEGVTEAF
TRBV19,ASSRQLSNYGYT
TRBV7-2,ASSLRPRLAGGRNEQF
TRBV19,ASSPPGINQPQH
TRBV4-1,ASSQEWTTNTGELF
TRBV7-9,ASSYWNGSAANYGYT
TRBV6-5,ASSYNAGFTGNTIY
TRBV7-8,ASSQTGRSSVVEQY
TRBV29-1,SVELRDEQY
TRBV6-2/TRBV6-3,ASSFASGVLHTQY
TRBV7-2,ASSLTGTSGVDEQF
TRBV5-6,ASSQLAGRDTQY
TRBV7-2,ASSLPARRGLGYT
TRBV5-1,ASSPGGTGVLSIQY
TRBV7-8,ASSLFGPAAREETQY
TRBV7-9,ASSLESTGTEKLF
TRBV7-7,ASSRDIFEKLF
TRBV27,ASSLGGGGTDTQY
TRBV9,ASSVARGNTEAF
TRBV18,ASSSVEGYEQY
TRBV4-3,ASSQMGGQSTDTQY
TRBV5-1,ASSPGQGWNTEAF
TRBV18,ASSRDRAQANTGELF
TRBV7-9,ASSLALWGHEQF
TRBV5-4,ASSSPGRGDTEAF
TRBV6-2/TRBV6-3,ASSRRLGQGAGQPQH
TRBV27,ASSFSGNGYT
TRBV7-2,ASSLVQREQY
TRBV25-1,ASSAGGASGYGYT
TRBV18,ASSPSASGGMETQY
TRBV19,AYQEAVVDEAF
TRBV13,ASSWRTGRYNSPLH
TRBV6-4,ASSEADTDTQY
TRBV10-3,AISEWDSYGYT
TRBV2,ASTLPTRSSYNEQF
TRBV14,ASSQVTAGVGTGELF
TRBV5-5,ASSYPTGVGGEKLF